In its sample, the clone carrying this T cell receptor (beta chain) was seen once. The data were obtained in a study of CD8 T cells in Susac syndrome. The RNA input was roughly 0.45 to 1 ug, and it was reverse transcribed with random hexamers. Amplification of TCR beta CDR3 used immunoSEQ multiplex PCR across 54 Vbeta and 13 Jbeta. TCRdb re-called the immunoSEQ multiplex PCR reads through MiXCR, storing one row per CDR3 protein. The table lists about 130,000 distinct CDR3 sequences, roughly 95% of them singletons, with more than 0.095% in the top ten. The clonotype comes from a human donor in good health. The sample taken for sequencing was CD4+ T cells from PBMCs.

The CDR3 DNA sequence: TGTGCCAGCACCTCCGGGACAGGGACTCACAGCTCCTACGAGCAGTACTTC. This encodes CASTSGTGTHSSYEQYF. V is TRBV5-6 and J is TRBJ2-7; 9 nucleotides agree with TRBD1. The V and J ends lost 6 bases and 0 bases, in that order; junction bases with no gene match: 13. Per germline, CDR1 SGHDT and CDR2 YYEEEE. CDR3 length equals 17 residues.